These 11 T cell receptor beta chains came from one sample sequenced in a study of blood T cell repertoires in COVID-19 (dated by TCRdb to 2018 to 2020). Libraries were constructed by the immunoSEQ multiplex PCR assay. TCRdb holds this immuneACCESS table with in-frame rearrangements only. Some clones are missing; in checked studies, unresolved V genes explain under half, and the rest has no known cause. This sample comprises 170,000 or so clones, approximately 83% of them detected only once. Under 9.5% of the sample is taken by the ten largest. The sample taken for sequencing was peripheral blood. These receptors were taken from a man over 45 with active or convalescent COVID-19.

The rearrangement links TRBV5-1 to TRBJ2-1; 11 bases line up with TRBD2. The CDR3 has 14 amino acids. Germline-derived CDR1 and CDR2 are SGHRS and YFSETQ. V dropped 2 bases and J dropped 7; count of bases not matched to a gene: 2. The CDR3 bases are TGCGCCAGCAGCTTTCCTAGCGGGAGGAATGAGCAGTTCTTC. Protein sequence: CASSFPSGRNEQFF.

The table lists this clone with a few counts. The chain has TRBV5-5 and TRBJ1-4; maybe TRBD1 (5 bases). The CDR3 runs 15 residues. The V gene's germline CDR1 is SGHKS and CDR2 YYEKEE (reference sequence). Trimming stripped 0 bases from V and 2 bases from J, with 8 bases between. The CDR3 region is CASSLAGETNEKLFF. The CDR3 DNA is TGTGCCAGCAGCTTGGCGGGGGAGACTAATGAAAAACTGTTTTTT. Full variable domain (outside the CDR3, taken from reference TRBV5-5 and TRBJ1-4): DAGVTQSPTHLIKTRGQQVTLRCSPISGHKSVSWYQQVLGQGPQFIFQYYEKEERGRGNFPDRFSARQFPNYSSELNVNALLLGDSALYLCASSLAGETNEKLFFGSGTQLSVL.

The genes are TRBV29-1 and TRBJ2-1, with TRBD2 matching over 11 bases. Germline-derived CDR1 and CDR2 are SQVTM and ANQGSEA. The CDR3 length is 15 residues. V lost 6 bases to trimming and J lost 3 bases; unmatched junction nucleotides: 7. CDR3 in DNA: TGCAGCGTGAAAGTCGGGACTAGCGGCTACAATGAGCAGTTCTTC. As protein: CSVKVGTSGYNEQFF.

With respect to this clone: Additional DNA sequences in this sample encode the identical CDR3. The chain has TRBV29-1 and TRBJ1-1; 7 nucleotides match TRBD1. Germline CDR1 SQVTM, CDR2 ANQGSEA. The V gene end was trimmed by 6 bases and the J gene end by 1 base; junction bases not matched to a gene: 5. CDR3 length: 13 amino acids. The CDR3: CSVEGTANTEAFF. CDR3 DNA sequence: TGCAGCGTAGAGGGGACAGCGAACACTGAAGCTTTCTTT.

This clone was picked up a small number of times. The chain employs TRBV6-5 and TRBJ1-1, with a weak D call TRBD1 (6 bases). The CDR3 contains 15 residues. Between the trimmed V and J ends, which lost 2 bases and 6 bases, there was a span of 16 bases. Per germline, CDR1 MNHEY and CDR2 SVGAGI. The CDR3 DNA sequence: TGTGCCAGCAGTTACAATACAGGGAGTCGGGCTGAAGCTTTCTTT. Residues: CASSYNTGSRAEAFF.

CDR3 bases: TGTGCCAGCAGCTCGCGTAGTAGCGGGGCGAGGTATGAGCAGTTCTTC. Its translation is CASSSRSSGARYEQFF. The gene calls are TRBV7-2 and TRBJ2-1; 8 nucleotides agree with TRBD2. After removal of 4 bases from V and 8 bases from J, the junction contained 13 bases not matched to a gene. The CDR3 covers 16 residues. CDR1 and CDR2 (germline): SGHTA, FQGNSA.

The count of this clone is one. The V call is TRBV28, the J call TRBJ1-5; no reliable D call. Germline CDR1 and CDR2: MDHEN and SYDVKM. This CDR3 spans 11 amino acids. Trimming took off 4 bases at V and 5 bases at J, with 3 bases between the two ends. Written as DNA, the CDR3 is TGTGCCAGCAGTTCGGATCAGCCCCAGCATTTT. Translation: CASSSDQPQHF.

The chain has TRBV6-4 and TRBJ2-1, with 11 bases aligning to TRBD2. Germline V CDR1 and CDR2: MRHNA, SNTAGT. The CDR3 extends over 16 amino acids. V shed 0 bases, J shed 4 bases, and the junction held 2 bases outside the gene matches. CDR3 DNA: TGTGCCAGCAGTGACTCATCTAGCGGGGGGTACAATGAGCAGTTCTTC. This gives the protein CASSDSSSGGYNEQFF.

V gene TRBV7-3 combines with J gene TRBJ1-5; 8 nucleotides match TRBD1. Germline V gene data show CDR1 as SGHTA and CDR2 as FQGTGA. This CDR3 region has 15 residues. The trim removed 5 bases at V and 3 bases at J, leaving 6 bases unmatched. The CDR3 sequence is CASSLGTGLNQPQHF. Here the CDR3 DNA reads TGTGCCAGCAGCCTCGGGACAGGCCTCAATCAGCCCCAGCATTTT.

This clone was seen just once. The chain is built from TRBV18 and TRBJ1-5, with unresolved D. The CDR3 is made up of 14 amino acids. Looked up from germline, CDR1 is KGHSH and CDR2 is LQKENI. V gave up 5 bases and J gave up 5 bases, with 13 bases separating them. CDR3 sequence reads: CASSVEAVDQPQHF. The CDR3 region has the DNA TGTGCCAGCTCAGTCGAGGCAGTTGATCAGCCCCAGCATTTT.

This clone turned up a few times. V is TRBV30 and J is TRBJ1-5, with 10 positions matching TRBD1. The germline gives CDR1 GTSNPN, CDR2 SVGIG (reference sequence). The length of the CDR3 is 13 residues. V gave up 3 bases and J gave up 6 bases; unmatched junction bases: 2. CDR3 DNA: TGTGCCTGGAGGGGACAGGGGATTCAGCCCCAGCATTTT. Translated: CAWRGQGIQPQHF.